This TCR beta chain was found in a study of cytomegalovirus exposure and HLA in healthy donors. Overall study results and limits: Across donors, presence/absence analyses took sequencing depth to be roughly uniform.

The primer mix had 60 Vbeta and 13 Jbeta primers. TCRdb's copy holds only in-frame clones and misses some; the assay was immunoSEQ multiplex PCR. The table has roughly 200,000 clones, around three quarters seen once. CDR3 size: 16 residues. Trimming took 1 base from V and 0 from J, leaving 10 bases between them. Germline V gene lookup returns CDR1 MGHRA and CDR2 YSYEKL. Note on this clone: What it recognizes is unknown.

The receptor's source is a middle-aged man in good health and CMV-seronegative. This chain uses TRBV4-1 with TRBJ2-1; D possibly corresponds to TRBD2 (5 bases). Specimen: PBMCs. CDR3 amino acids: CASSQVLEASYNEQFF. In DNA form, the CDR3 reads TGCGCCAGCAGCCAAGTCCTGGAGGCCTCCTACAATGAGCAGTTCTTC.